Shown below are 27 T cell receptor beta chains from a single sample sequenced in a study of cytomegalovirus exposure and HLA in healthy donors. The PCR contained 60 Vbeta and 13 Jbeta primers. Profiling relied on immunoSEQ multiplex PCR, and the TCRdb table lists in-frame clones only, not all of them. The data contain about 120,000 clones, 75% to 85% of them singletons. The sequenced sample consisted of PBMCs. These receptors came from a man aged 40-55 years in good health and CMV-seronegative.

The gene calls are TRBV5-1 and TRBJ1-3; no clear D gene. From germline, CDR1 is SGHRS and CDR2 YFSETQ. Trimming removed 7 bases from V and 0 bases from J, with 8 bases in between. This CDR3 has 13 amino acids. The CDR3 sequence: CASQEGSGNTIYF. The CDR3 DNA sequence: TGCGCCAGCCAGGAGGGCTCTGGAAACACCATATATTTT.

The chain has TRBV11-2 and TRBJ1-1, with 8 bases lining up with TRBD1. The V gene's germline CDR1 is SGHAT and CDR2 FQNNGV. After removal of 5 bases from V and 3 bases from J, the junction contained 14 bases not matched to a gene. CDR3 length equals 17 residues. The CDR3 nucleotides read TGTGCCAGCAGCCCACGTCGGCCAGGGGGCGACGACACTGAAGCTTTCTTT. Amino acid sequence: CASSPRRPGGDDTEAFF.

The V call is TRBV5-1, the J call TRBJ2-5; D is ambiguous. Germline values: CDR1 SGHRS, CDR2 YFSETQ. Trimming stripped 2 bases from V and 10 bases from J, with 18 bases between. The CDR3 contains 14 residues. CDR3 in DNA: TGCGCCAGCAGCTTTCGGAGTATTGGGTCGGACCAGTACTTC. Amino acid sequence: CASSFRSIGSDQYF.

V usage is TRBV7-9 and J usage is TRBJ1-4; 10 bases line up with TRBD1. CDR3 length: 17 amino acids. From germline, CDR1 is SEHNR and CDR2 FQNEAQ (reference sequence). J was trimmed by 3 bases and V by 1 base; bases with no gene match: 5. The CDR3 nucleotides are TGTGCCAGCAGCTTAGTTCCGACAGGGGGCTCTAATGAAAAACTGTTTTTT. Translation: CASSLVPTGGSNEKLFF.

V usage is TRBV7-2 and J usage is TRBJ2-4; perhaps TRBD1 as D (6 bases). Trimming stripped 5 bases from V and 16 bases from J, with 18 bases between. The CDR3 runs to 12 residues. In germline, CDR1 is SGHTA, CDR2 FQGNSA. In DNA form, the CDR3 reads TGTGCCAGCAGCCACGGAACAGGGACAAGATACTTC. It yields the protein CASSHGTGTRYF.

This clone was recorded only once. The chain joins TRBV19 to TRBJ1-2; 7 nucleotides align to TRBD1. V shed 6 bases and J 9 bases; nucleotides not matched to a gene: 10. CDR1 is LNHDA and CDR2 is SQIVND in the germline V gene (reference sequence). The CDR3 contains 13 residues. The CDR3 bases are TGTGCCAGTAGCTCTCAGACAGGGAGGAGCTACACCTTC. It translates to CASSSQTGRSYTF.

A word on this clone: The junction does not match germline at one end; this may be a read error. This chain links TRBV7-2 with TRBJ2-6; 9 bases agree with TRBD1. The CDR3 has 17 residues. The V gene's germline CDR1 is SGHTA and CDR2 FQGNSA. The CDR3 spells CASTPGTGISGANGLTF. CDR3 bases: TGTGCCAGTACCCCCGGGACAGGGATTTCTGGGGCCAACGGCCTGACTTTC.

The J gene is TRBJ1-1, the V gene TRBV7-2, with 8 bases that match TRBD1. The CDR3 extends over 14 amino acids. V shed 5 bases and J 7 bases; nucleotides not matched to a gene: 9. CDR1 SGHTA and CDR2 FQGNSA come from the germline V gene. The CDR3 nucleotides are TGTGCCAGCAGCCAGCAGGGGGCTAGGGGTGAAGCTTTCTTT. Its protein product is CASSQQGARGEAFF.

A single count supports this clone. The rearrangement joins TRBV7-9 to TRBJ2-1; possible D gene TRBD2, 6 bases. Germline CDR1 and CDR2: SEHNR and FQNEAQ (reference sequence). This CDR3 region has 14 residues. V lost 2 bases and J 10 bases, leaving 15 bases between the germline ends. DNA for the CDR3: TGTGCCAGCAGCTTAAATTCGGGGGACGGGGAGCAGTTCTTC. Translating it yields CASSLNSGDGEQFF.

The chain employs TRBV5-1 and TRBJ2-7; TRBD1 matches 8 bases. V gave up 4 bases and J gave up 4 bases; unmatched junction bases: 4. Germline lookup yields CDR1 SGHRS and CDR2 YFSETQ. The length of the CDR3 is 13 residues. Here the CDR3 DNA reads TGCGCCAGCAGCAAAACAGGGGGGTACGAGCAGTACTTC. This sequence encodes CASSKTGGYEQYF.

V is TRBV4-3 and J is TRBJ1-1; 8 nucleotides line up with TRBD1. Losses at the gene ends were 6 bases for V and 5 bases for J; bases not matched to a gene: 11. The CDR3 contains 15 residues. Per the germline V gene, CDR1 is LGHNA and CDR2 is YSLEER. The CDR3, as DNA: TGCGCCAGCAGTCCCCAGGGACAGGAAAAAACTGAAGCTTTCTTT. It yields the protein CASSPQGQEKTEAFF.

The rearrangement joins TRBV5-1 to TRBJ1-2, with 7 bases that match TRBD1. V lost 4 bases to trimming and J lost 7 bases; unmatched junction nucleotides: 10. CDR1 and CDR2 from the germline V gene are SGHRS and YFSETQ. The CDR3 extends over 14 amino acids. The CDR3 sequence is CASSPPRGHGGYTF. The CDR3 DNA sequence: TGCGCCAGCAGCCCCCCTAGGGGGCACGGTGGCTACACCTTC. The variable domain in full, completed from reference TRBV5-1 and TRBJ1-2, reads KAGVTQTPRYLIKTRGQQVTLSCSPISGHRSVSWYQQTPGQGLQFLFEYFSETQRNKGNFPGRFSGRQFSNSRSEMNVSTLELGDSALYLCASSPPRGHGGYTFGSGTRLTVV.

The rearrangement uses TRBV5-6 and TRBJ2-1; 9 nucleotides line up with TRBD2. The junction had 6 bases not matched to a gene; V was cut back by 0 bases and J by 8 bases. The CDR3 has 15 amino acids. Germline assignment: CDR1 SGHDT and CDR2 YYEEEE. CDR3 DNA: TGTGCCAGCAGCTTGGCCGGCGGGAGGGGCGATGAGCAGTTCTTC. Translation gives CASSLAGGRGDEQFF.

The chain recombines TRBV5-8 with TRBJ1-1, with 11 bases aligning to TRBD1. The germline gives CDR1 SGHTS, CDR2 YDEGEE. The CDR3 covers 13 residues. V was pared by 3 bases and J by 11 bases, with 6 bases of the junction left unmatched. The CDR3 sequence is CASSSRTGGRAFF. The CDR3 DNA reads TGTGCCAGCAGCTCACGGACAGGGGGCAGGGCTTTCTTT.

The chain uses TRBV18 and TRBJ2-1; the match to TRBD1 covers 10 bases. V shed 4 bases, J shed 10 bases, and the junction held 10 bases outside the gene matches. CDR3 length: 15 residues. In germline, CDR1 is KGHSH, CDR2 LQKENI. The CDR3 is CASSQAGTGAHEQFF. CDR3 coding DNA: TGTGCCAGCTCACAAGCCGGGACAGGGGCACACGAGCAGTTCTTC.

This clone was found a few times. The chain couples TRBV28 to TRBJ2-3, with TRBD2 matching 7 bases. V shed 6 bases and J 1 base; nucleotides not matched to a gene: 10. The CDR3 runs 16 residues. The V gene's germline CDR1 is MDHEN and CDR2 SYDVKM. The CDR3 coding sequence is TGTGCCAGCAGACCCGGAGGGAGGGCTGGCACAGATACGCAGTATTTT. It specifies CASRPGGRAGTDTQYF.

This clone was found once. The rearrangement links TRBV27 to TRBJ1-1, with a tentative D call TRBD1 (5 bases). V lost 3 bases and J 0 bases, leaving 14 bases between the germline ends. CDR3 length: 16 amino acids. The germline V gene encodes CDR1 MNHEY and CDR2 SMNVEV (reference sequence). CDR3 sequence: CASSFRGVDLNTEAFF. The CDR3 bases are TGTGCCAGCAGTTTTCGGGGGGTAGACCTGAACACTGAAGCTTTCTTT.

This chain uses TRBV5-1 with TRBJ1-4, with D unclear. The CDR3 is made up of 13 amino acids. The germline V gene has CDR1 SGHRS and CDR2 YFSETQ. The V end lost 4 bases, the J end lost 8 bases, and 12 bases lay between the germline ends. This CDR3 is CASSPRGAEKLFF. As DNA, the CDR3 is TGCGCCAGCAGCCCCCGAGGTGCGGAAAAACTGTTTTTT.

The chain recombines TRBV30 with TRBJ2-7, with 9 bases fitting TRBD1. Germline CDR1 GTSNPN, CDR2 SVGIG (reference sequence). V shed 5 bases and J 2 bases; nucleotides not matched to a gene: 4. CDR3 length equals 13 residues. CDR3 DNA sequence: TGTGCCTGGGGACAGGGGAACACCTACGAGCAGTACTTC. Its protein is CAWGQGNTYEQYF.

The chain couples TRBV5-4 to TRBJ1-4; TRBD1 matches 9 bases. V trimming: 4 bases; J trimming: 8 bases; junction bases outside the gene matches: 12. The CDR3 is 16 amino acids. The germline V gene encodes CDR1 SGHNT and CDR2 YYREEE (reference sequence). CDR3 region: CASSPEGTGKGEKLFF. CDR3 sequence (DNA): TGTGCCAGCAGCCCCGAAGGGACAGGGAAGGGGGAAAAACTGTTTTTT.

The J gene is TRBJ2-1, the V gene TRBV15; 10 bases match TRBD2. Germline V lookup: CDR1 LNHNV, CDR2 YYDKDF (reference sequence). The CDR3 is made up of 15 amino acids. Unmatched junction bases numbered 3, after V lost 3 bases and J lost 4 bases. The CDR3 region is CATSRTSGLYNEQFF. The DNA of the CDR3 is TGTGCCACCAGCAGGACTAGCGGGCTTTACAATGAGCAGTTCTTC.

The V gene is TRBV7-9, the J gene TRBJ1-4, with TRBD1 as a possible D gene (5 bases). V was shortened by 3 bases and J by 5 bases, with 10 bases between the two germline ends. This CDR3 spans 14 amino acids. Looked up from germline, CDR1 is SEHNR and CDR2 is FQNEAQ (reference sequence). This chain's CDR3 is CASSFQGGNEKLFF. CDR3 DNA sequence: TGTGCCAGCAGCTTTCAGGGAGGCAATGAAAAACTGTTTTTT.

As for this clone: One end of the junction fails to match germline, which may point to a read error. The CDR3 DNA follows: TGTGCCGGCAGAGCCAGGACACAAGAGACCCAGTACTTC. Amino acids: CAGRARTQETQYF. The chain uses TRBV6-5 and TRBJ2-5, with a weak D call TRBD1 (5 bases). Germline CDR1 and CDR2: MNHEY and SVGAGI. The length of the CDR3 is 13 residues.

J is TRBJ2-5 and V is TRBV10-3, with 16 bases matching TRBD2. Germline V CDR1 and CDR2: ENHRY, SYGVKD. The V gene end was trimmed by 3 bases and the J gene end by 5 bases; junction bases not matched to a gene: 6. This CDR3 is 17 amino acids long. The CDR3: CAISDWGLAGGRETQYF. CDR3 bases: TGTGCCATCAGTGATTGGGGACTAGCGGGAGGGCGGGAGACCCAGTACTTC.

About this clone itself: The DNA is omitted, as the CDR3 cannot be located on it reliably, and the CDR3 follows TCRdb's listing. The chain is built from TRBV28 and TRBJ1-2. Germline V gene sequence: CDR1 MDHEN, CDR2 SYDVKM. The CDR3 is made up of 15 amino acids, end residues included. The chain's CDR3 is CASLFGQGDLDRYTF.

As regards this clone: The identical CDR3 is also encoded by other nucleotide sequences in the sample. The chain combines TRBV6-7 with TRBJ1-1; a possible D gene is TRBD1 (6 bases). TRBV6-7 is known as an ORF, though its function is uncertain. The CDR3 is 12 residues long. The germline V and J ends were trimmed by 5 bases and 11 bases, with 15 bases remaining between them. As DNA, the CDR3 is TGTGCCAGCAGTCCAGGGGTTATTGAGGCTTTCTTT. The encoded protein is CASSPGVIEAFF.

V usage is TRBV7-8 and J usage is TRBJ2-5; D is unresolved. Germline V gives CDR1 SGHVS, CDR2 FQNEAQ. V lost 0 bases and J 10 bases, leaving 15 bases between the germline ends. This CDR3 comprises 14 residues. The CDR3 is CASSLAVGPVSQYF. The CDR3 DNA reads as TGTGCCAGCAGCTTAGCAGTGGGCCCCGTGAGCCAGTACTTC.